A selection of T cell receptor beta chains follows, all from one sample in a study of T cell repertoires in cytomegalovirus infection. TCRdb analysed the reads with MiXCR anew, one entry per CDR3 protein. The table shows roughly 500,000 distinct CDR3 sequences, with roughly a third occurring only once. No antigen has been assigned to these receptors. Specimen: cultured PBMCs, collected from culture after CMV antigen stimulation. The source is a human donor in good health (CMV status not recorded). Some clones in this sample may be carry-over from other donors' samples. Each CDR3 is given with its conserved first and last residue. A D gene is named only where the DNA matches it firmly. A clone size is listed for some rows: how often the clone was seen (once, few, many), or a class if it is expanded.

D gene | J gene | V gene | clone size | CDR3 DNA | CDR3 protein
TRBD2 | TRBJ2-2 | TRBV7-2 | NA | TGTGCCAGCAGCATACATTTAGCGGGAGGCGTCACCGGGGAGCTGTTTTTT | CASSIHLAGGVTGELFF
NA | TRBJ1-1 | TRBV24-1 | NA | TGTGCCACCAGTGAGTATGCGGGGGTAGCTTTCTTT | CATSEYAGVAFF
TRBD2 | TRBJ2-3 | TRBV7-2 | NA | TGTGCCAGCAGCGCGGGGGGGCCAGATACGCAGTATTTT | CASSAGGPDTQYF
TRBD1 | TRBJ2-3 | TRBV20-1 | few | TGCAGTGCTACGAGGACAGGGGTCAGCACAGATACGCAGTATTTT | CSATRTGVSTDTQYF
NA | TRBJ1-2 | TRBV4-1 | few | TGCGCCAGCAGCCACTCCTTTTTCAGGATCGATGGCTACACCTTC | CASSHSFFRIDGYTF
TRBD1 | TRBJ2-5 | TRBV24-1 | NA | TGTGCCACCAGTCAGTTACAGGGGGCGGGAGAGACCCAGTACTTC | CATSQLQGAGETQYF
TRBD2 | TRBJ2-3 | TRBV7-2 | many | TGTGCCAGCAGCTTATTTACGGGAGGGGATACGCAGTATTTT | CASSLFTGGDTQYF
NA | TRBJ2-7 | TRBV6-6 | NA | TGTGCCAGCAGTTATACGGGGAGCTTTCGCGAGCAGTACTTC | CASSYTGSFREQYF
NA | TRBJ2-1 | TRBV19 | few | TGTGCCAGTAGAACAGGGCGGAGGGGTGAGCAGTTCTTC | CASRTGRRGEQFF
TRBD1 | TRBJ1-1 | TRBV30 | NA | TGTGCCTGGGTAGGGACAGGGGTAACGGCTTTCTTT | CAWVGTGVTAFF
TRBD1 | TRBJ1-2 | TRBV6-5 | NA | TGTGCCAGCAGTTACTCCACGACAGGGCGATCTGGCTACACCTTC | CASSYSTTGRSGYTF
NA | TRBJ2-3 | TRBV11-3 | NA | TGTGCCAGCAGCCCGCGTATGGAATTCACAGATACGCAGTATTTT | CASSPRMEFTDTQYF
NA | TRBJ2-1 | TRBV20-1 | once | TGCAGTGCTAGAGATCGACGGAGTGGCACCTACAATGAGCAGTTCTTC | CSARDRRSGTYNEQFF
NA | TRBJ2-5 | TRBV7-8 | many | TGTGCCAGCAGCCACCTCATTGTCGGTCAAGAGACCCAGTACTTC | CASSHLIVGQETQYF
NA | TRBJ2-1 | TRBV5-4 | NA | TGTGCCAGCAGCCTTACCGGATTAAACAATGAGCAGTTCTTC | CASSLTGLNNEQFF
NA | TRBJ1-1 | TRBV6-2/TRBV6-3 | NA | TGTGCCAGCAGTCCCGGGACCCTCTCTTCCACTGAAGCTTTCTTT | CASSPGTLSSTEAFF
NA | TRBJ2-7 | TRBV15 | NA | TGTGCCACCAGTGATGCGGTCGGATCCTACGAGCAGTACTTC | CATSDAVGSYEQYF
TRBD1 | TRBJ2-5 | TRBV3-1 | NA | TGTGCCAGCAGTAAAAGCCGGGACAGGCGACCCAAGTACTTC | CASSKSRDRRPKYF
TRBD1 | TRBJ1-5 | TRBV4-1 | NA | TGCGCCAGCAGCCAAGTACAGGGGGCGCTGGGTCAGCCCCAGCATTTT | CASSQVQGALGQPQHF
TRBD2 | TRBJ2-1 | TRBV15 | NA | TGTGCCACCAGCAGAAGGGGACTAGCGGCCTACAATGAGCAGTTCTTC | CATSRRGLAAYNEQFF
TRBD2 | TRBJ2-1 | TRBV12-5 | NA | TGTGCTAGTAGACTAGCGGGAGGAAGGGGGAATGAGCAGTTCTTC | CASRLAGGRGNEQFF
NA | TRBJ2-5 | TRBV7-9 | NA | TGTGCCAGCAGGCCCCGGAAGGCAGGCGCCCCATCGTACCAAGAGACCCAGTACTTC | CASRPRKAGAPSYQETQYF
TRBD2 | TRBJ2-4 | TRBV7-2 | few | TGTGCCAGCAGCTTAGCCAAGACTAGCGGGAAAGGAGACATTCAGTACTTC | CASSLAKTSGKGDIQYF
NA | TRBJ1-5 | TRBV6-5 | few | TGTGCCAGCAGTTACGGGATGCCGGGCGAGGGCAATCAGCCCCAGCATTTT | CASSYGMPGEGNQPQHF
NA | TRBJ1-4 | TRBV20-1 | NA | TGCAGTGCTACCTCGGCTAGACAGACTCTTTCAACTAATGAAAAACTGTTTTTT | CSATSARQTLSTNEKLFF
NA | TRBJ1-1 | TRBV6-6 | NA | TGTGCCAGCAGCACAATAACGATAGCGGAAGCTTTCTTT | CASSTITIAEAFF
TRBD1 | TRBJ2-5 | TRBV7-2 | few | TGTGCCAGCAGCCCTAGGGGCAGGGGGCGCGGGCAAGAGACCCAGTACTTC | CASSPRGRGRGQETQYF
NA | TRBJ1-1 | TRBV6-8 | NA | TGTGCCAGCAGTTACTCTGGGGTCCTGAACACTGAAGCTTTCTTT | CASSYSGVLNTEAFF
NA | TRBJ2-3 | TRBV7-2 | few | TGTGCCAGCAGCATTTATACGGCAGATACGCAGTATTTT | CASSIYTADTQYF
TRBD1 | TRBJ1-1 | TRBV27 | NA | TGTGCCAGCAGTGAACGAGGGGGCAGGGGGACTGAAGCTTTCTTT | CASSERGGRGTEAFF
NA | TRBJ2-1 | TRBV4-3 | NA | TGCGCCAGCAGCCAGGGGCTAGAGTCCTACAATGAGCAGTTCTTC | CASSQGLESYNEQFF
NA | TRBJ2-1 | TRBV7-2 | few | TGTGCCAGCAGCCGGGACCCCTCCGACTATCAGTTCTTC | CASSRDPSDYQFF
NA | TRBJ2-5 | TRBV20-1 | few | TGCAGTGCCCGGGACTCAAGGGGGACCCAGTACTTC | CSARDSRGTQYF
NA | TRBJ1-1 | TRBV7-6 | NA | TGTGCCAGCAGGATAGACGGACAGAAGAACACTGAAGCTTTCTTT | CASRIDGQKNTEAFF
NA | TRBJ2-1 | TRBV28 | NA | TGCGGAGCGGTGAGCTCCTACAATGAGCAGTTCTTC | CGAVSSYNEQFF
NA | TRBJ2-5 | TRBV11-2 | NA | TGTGCCAGCAGAACGCAGGACAGTGGATGGGGGTCAGAGACCCAGTACTTC | CASRTQDSGWGSETQYF
NA | TRBJ1-2 | TRBV6-2/TRBV6-3 | few | TGTGCCAGCACGCGGGACACCAACTATGGCTACACCTTC | CASTRDTNYGYTF
TRBD2 | TRBJ2-7 | TRBV11-2 | NA | TGTGCCAGCAGCTTACTTAGCCCCTCCAGCGGGAAGGACTACGAGCAGTACTTC | CASSLLSPSSGKDYEQYF
NA | TRBJ1-4 | TRBV5-4 | NA | TGTGCCAGCAGCAGTTGGGACAAGAATGAAAAACTGTTTTTT | CASSSWDKNEKLFF
TRBD2 | TRBJ2-3 | TRBV7-9 | NA | TGTGCCAGCAGCTTAGCGGGACTAGCGGGAAGGACAGATACGCAGTATTTT | CASSLAGLAGRTDTQYF
NA | TRBJ2-5 | TRBV18 | NA | TGTGCCAGCTCACCAGCAGGGGGAGGCGGAGAGACCCAGTACTTC | CASSPAGGGGETQYF
NA | TRBJ1-1 | TRBV19 | NA | TGTGCCAGTAGGCCGGACAAGGTAGCAGGCACTGAAGCTTTCTTT | CASRPDKVAGTEAFF
NA | TRBJ2-3 | TRBV5-4 | NA | TGTGCCAGCAGCGAGGGGACTCGCACAGATACGCAGTATTTT | CASSEGTRTDTQYF
TRBD2 | TRBJ2-1 | TRBV7-2 | few | TGTGCCAGCAGCTTAACCGGGGGGGGGCATGAGCAGTTCTTC | CASSLTGGGHEQFF
NA | TRBJ2-6 | TRBV28 | NA | TGTGCCAGCAACAGAATCTCTGGGGCCAACGTCCTGACTTTC | CASNRISGANVLTF
NA | TRBJ2-4 | TRBV6-2/TRBV6-3 | NA | TGTGCCAGCAGTTACTCTGGGCTAGCCAAAAACATTCAGTACTTC | CASSYSGLAKNIQYF
TRBD2 | TRBJ2-5 | TRBV11-2 | NA | TGTGCCAGCAGCTCCGGGACTAGCGGGACTGCCGAGACCCAGTACTTC | CASSSGTSGTAETQYF
NA | TRBJ1-4 | TRBV19 | NA | TGTGCCAGTAGTACAGGGGTAAGGAGCGAAAAACTGTTTTTT | CASSTGVRSEKLFF
TRBD1 | TRBJ1-2 | TRBV7-2 | NA | TGTGCCAGCAGCCCAAATCCGGGACAGATAATTAATAACTATGGCTACACCTTC | CASSPNPGQIINNYGYTF
NA | TRBJ1-2 | TRBV7-2 | many | TGTGCCAGCAGCTTACAGGGTGGGGGCGATAACTATGGCTACACCTTC | CASSLQGGGDNYGYTF
NA | TRBJ1-1 | TRBV29-1 | once | TGCAGCGTTCGACTCCTCACTGAAGCTTTCTTT | CSVRLLTEAFF
NA | TRBJ2-2 | TRBV2 | NA | TGTGCCAGCAGTGAATATCCTCCATCCACCGGGGAGCTGTTTTTT | CASSEYPPSTGELFF
TRBD1 | TRBJ1-2 | TRBV7-6 | NA | TGTGCCAGCAGCTCATCGACAGGGAACTATGGCTACACCTTC | CASSSSTGNYGYTF
TRBD2 | TRBJ2-7 | TRBV10-3 | NA | TGTGCCATCAGTGATGGCACTAGCGGCTACGAGCAGTACTTC | CAISDGTSGYEQYF
NA | TRBJ1-1 | TRBV19 | few | TGTGCCAGTAGTATACGTAGTTACACTGAAGCTTTCTTT | CASSIRSYTEAFF
NA | TRBJ1-3 | TRBV7-2 | few | TGTGCCAGCAGCTTACAGGGTTTCGGTGGAAACACCATATATTTT | CASSLQGFGGNTIYF
TRBD2 | TRBJ2-1 | TRBV24-1 | NA | TGTGCCACCAGTGAATCGAGACTAGCGGCCAGGGTGTATGAGCAGTTCTTC | CATSESRLAARVYEQFF
NA | TRBJ2-1 | TRBV7-4 | NA | TGTGCCAGCAGCCACGAACTAGGAGGGGGAAATGAGCAGTTCTTC | CASSHELGGGNEQFF